This T cell receptor (beta chain) emerged from a study of blood T cell repertoires in COVID-19. Whole-study context: The United States, Italy and Spain provided the acute and convalescent COVID-19 samples. Sources were T cells, B-cell-depleted T cells, or PBMCs; the material itself was cDNA or gDNA.

There are 14 residues in the CDR3. Germline-derived CDR1 and CDR2 are WSHSY and SAAADI. The V and J ends lost 4 bases and 4 bases, in that order; junction bases with no gene match: 3. Per the study methods: From reference gene primer amplification, estimates of nucleated cell counts were derived. Sequenced by immunoSEQ multiplex PCR; TCRdb stores in-frame clones only, minus some. Clonal size and the V and J genes are those of that table, whereas D and trimming came from the DNA. The table lists 150,000 to 200,000 clones, around nine tenths of them singletons. This TCR came from a man in his 70s with acute or convalescent COVID-19. The sequenced sample consisted of peripheral blood. V usage is TRBV10-2 and J usage is TRBJ1-2, with 10 bases identical to TRBD1. The CDR3 protein is CASSVGTGVYGYTF. DNA of the CDR3: TGCGCCAGCAGTGTTGGGACAGGGGTCTATGGCTACACCTTC.